The clone carrying this TCR beta chain showed up many times. Arm-PCR of CDR3 regions and iRepertoire HTBI primers were used to build TCR beta libraries. TCRdb independently ran MiXCR on the multiplex PCR reads; one entry per CDR3 protein. The table shows roughly 560,000 distinct CDR3 sequences, with roughly 15% occurring only once. This sample stems from a study of regulatory T cells in long-lasting Graves disease. About the study: Graves' patients, diagnosed recently, had received antithyroid drugs under 3 months.

Trimming removed 5 bases at V and 2 bases at J, with 10 bases between. The CDR3 runs 13 residues. CDR1 is KGHSH, CDR2 LQKENI, per germline. The time point denotes: newly diagnosed GD, antithyroid drugs for less than 3 months. PBMC-extracted RNA yielded the TCR library. EDTA tubes were used for drawing approximately 9 milliliters of peripheral blood. These data also featured in a second study, about T cells in Graves' hyperthyroidism and ophthalmopathy. As that study records: Ophthalmopathy prediction by the model preceded onset by a median about 6 months.

This sequence joins TRBV18 and TRBJ2-7, with D perhaps assigned TRBD1 or TRBD2 (5 bases each). This receptor was obtained from a woman aged 35 to 60 with Graves disease. The sequences come from peripheral blood mononuclear cells (PBMCs), collected at new diagnosis, from a patient treated with antithyroid drugs. CDR3 sequence reads: CASSSGPTYEQYF. CDR3 DNA: TGTGCCAGCTCATCGGGACCGACCTACGAGCAGTACTTC.